This T cell receptor beta chain emerged from a study of CD8+ T cells in alopecia areata. Study overall: Treated patients were given oral tofacitinib, which was dosed at 5 to 10 mg twice daily.

Treatment given: oral pan-JAK inhibitor, 5-10 mg twice daily. A word on this clone: What it binds is not known.

Study findings and constraints: Clonality was higher in lesional than normal scalp, especially in alopecia totalis/universalis. Amid tofacitinib therapy, many expanded lesional clones stayed present in scalp and blood. Tofacitinib significantly decreased scalp clonality and expanded CD8+ clones among top 100.

Extraction and reverse transcription of RNA yielded cDNA as the sequencing template. This table comes from immunoSEQ multiplex PCR, and its TCRdb copy is limited to in-frame clones, with some not included. The sample lists about 220,000 clones; around 57% were seen once. This CDR3 region has 13 residues. Trimming took 4 bases from V and 3 from J; bases not matched to a gene: 0. In germline, CDR1 is SNHLY, CDR2 FYNNEI. The source material was CD4+ T cells sorted from blood, sampled at week 4, from a patient treated with tofacitinib. The clonotype comes from a human donor with alopecia areata. V usage is TRBV2 and J usage is TRBJ1-2, with 9 bases identical to TRBD1. CDR3 sequence reads: CASSGDRDYGYTF. The CDR3 bases are TGTGCCAGCAGTGGGGACAGGGACTATGGCTACACCTTC.